The 3 T cell receptor beta chains in this list originate from one sample, sequenced in a study of cytomegalovirus exposure and HLA in healthy donors. Using immunoSEQ multiplex PCR, the repertoire was profiled, and TCRdb retains in-frame clones only, with some absent. In the table there are about 240,000 clones, roughly 86% of which are singletons. The sequenced sample consisted of PBMCs. Source of these receptors: a woman aged 25 to 39 in good health and CMV-seropositive.

This chain uses TRBV30 with TRBJ1-5; 7 nucleotides match TRBD1. The junction had 8 bases not matched to a gene; V was cut back by 3 bases and J by 0 bases. The CDR3 contains 16 residues. Germline CDR1 reads GTSNPN; CDR2 reads SVGIG (reference sequence). The CDR3 DNA is TGTGCCTGGAGCGTGGGACAGCGTTATAGCAATCAGCCCCAGCATTTT. Encoded protein: CAWSVGQRYSNQPQHF.

V is TRBV5-4 and J is TRBJ2-2; 14 nucleotides align to TRBD2. The germline gives CDR1 SGHNT, CDR2 YYREEE (reference sequence). V shed 4 bases and J 7 bases; nucleotides not matched to a gene: 6. This CDR3 contains 16 residues. The CDR3 here is CASSAGLAGVVGELFF. DNA of the CDR3: TGTGCCAGCAGCGCGGGACTAGCGGGAGTTGTCGGGGAGCTGTTTTTT.

The rearrangement joins TRBV19 to TRBJ2-7; 7 bases agree with TRBD2. There are 13 residues in the CDR3. The junction had 7 bases not matched to a gene; V was cut back by 6 bases and J by 5 bases. In germline, CDR1 is LNHDA, CDR2 SQIVND (reference sequence). In nucleotides, the CDR3 is TGTGCCAGTAGATTGGCAGGACTAGACGAGCAGTACTTC. Its protein product is CASRLAGLDEQYF.